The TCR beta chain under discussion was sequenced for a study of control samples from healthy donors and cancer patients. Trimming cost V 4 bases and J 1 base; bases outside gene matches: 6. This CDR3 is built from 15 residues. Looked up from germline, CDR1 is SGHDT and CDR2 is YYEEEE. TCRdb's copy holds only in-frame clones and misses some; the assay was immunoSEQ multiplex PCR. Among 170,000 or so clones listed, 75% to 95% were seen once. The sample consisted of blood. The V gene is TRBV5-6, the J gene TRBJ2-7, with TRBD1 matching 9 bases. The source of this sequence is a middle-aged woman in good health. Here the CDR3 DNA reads TGTGCCAGCAGCCTGGACAGGGGAGCATCCTACGAGCAGTACTTC. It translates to CASSLDRGASYEQYF.